A single sample gave rise to the 6 T cell receptor beta chains below, sequenced in a study of CD8+ T cells in alopecia areata. As for treatment: oral pan-JAK inhibitor, 5-10 mg twice daily. Obtained from alopecia areata patients were lesional scalp punch biopsies along with peripheral blood. RNA extraction was followed by reverse transcription into cDNA, which acted as the sequencing template. Profiling relied on immunoSEQ multiplex PCR, and the TCRdb table lists in-frame clones only, not all of them. Seen here are around 4,900 clones, around 90% observed once, and the top ten hold 15% to 20%. The specimen comprised skin, sampled at week 4, from a patient treated with tofacitinib. The origin of the receptors is a human donor with alopecia areata.

The rearrangement joins TRBV7-2 to TRBJ2-2; D uncertain. V lost 1 base, J lost 1 base, and 7 bases lay in between. This CDR3 has 15 amino acids. Germline lookup yields CDR1 SGHTA and CDR2 FQGNSA. The CDR3 here is CASSLEAGNTGELFF. The CDR3 DNA follows: TGTGCCAGCAGCTTAGAAGCTGGGAACACCGGGGAGCTGTTTTTT.

The chain links TRBV29-1 to TRBJ2-3; 7 positions agree with TRBD2. Germline V CDR1 and CDR2: SQVTM, ANQGSEA. V lost 0 bases to trimming and J lost 8 bases; unmatched junction nucleotides: 8. CDR3 size: 14 residues. The CDR3 DNA sequence: TGCAGCGTTGAAGATCGGGGGGTCGTAGTTACGCAGTATTTT. This translates into CSVEDRGVVVTQYF.

The rearrangement uses TRBV25-1 and TRBJ1-1; D uncertain. Trimming cost V 8 bases and J 6 bases, with 19 bases left between them. CDR1 is MGHDK, CDR2 SYGVNS, per germline. The CDR3 runs 14 residues. As DNA, the CDR3 is TGTGCCAGCCGTCAACAGACCAGAGAGGCTGAAGCTTTCTTT. The encoded protein is CASRQQTREAEAFF. Full variable domain (rest looked up from reference TRBV25-1 and TRBJ1-1): EADIYQTPRYLVIGTGKKITLECSQTMGHDKMYWYQQDPGMELHLIHYSYGVNSTEKGDLSSESTVSRIRTEHFPLTLESARPSHTSQYLCASRQQTREAEAFFGQGTRLTVV.

The genes are TRBV18 and TRBJ1-1; no clear D gene. The germline V gene has CDR1 KGHSH and CDR2 LQKENI. The V end lost 2 bases, the J end lost 5 bases, and 6 bases lay between the germline ends. This CDR3 is 12 amino acids long. The CDR3 DNA follows: TGTGCCAGCTCACCAGGATGGACTGAAGCTTTCTTT. This gives the protein CASSPGWTEAFF.

V and J are TRBV5-8 and TRBJ1-5; TRBD1 agrees at 10 bases. This CDR3 contains 14 residues. V gave up 4 bases and J gave up 7 bases; unmatched junction bases: 5. The V gene's germline CDR1 is SGHTS and CDR2 YDEGEE. The CDR3 region has the DNA TGTGCCAGCAGCCCCGGGACAGGGGAACAGCCCCAGCATTTT. It yields the protein CASSPGTGEQPQHF.

This chain uses TRBV10-1 with TRBJ2-3; 9 bases line up with TRBD2. The V and J ends lost 6 bases and 5 bases, in that order; junction bases with no gene match: 6. CDR1 is WNHNN and CDR2 is SYGVQD in the germline V gene (reference sequence). There are 14 residues in the CDR3. CDR3 sequence (DNA): TGCGCCAGCAGAGGGACTAGCAGGAGAGATACGCAGTATTTT. It encodes CASRGTSRRDTQYF.